What follows are 9 T cell receptor beta chains derived from one specimen sequenced in a study of cytomegalovirus exposure and HLA in healthy donors (dated by TCRdb to 2016 to 2017). Library creation used the immunoSEQ multiplex PCR assay. The multiplex PCR relied on a mix of 60 forward primers for TCR Vbeta segments and 13 reverse primers for TCR Jbeta segments. TCRdb limited this immuneACCESS table to in-frame rearrangements with V and J called. A share of clones is missing; checked studies link under half to unresolved V genes, and the rest is unexplained. Present in this sample are around 120,000 clones, 65% to 90% of which were seen just once. The ten biggest clones cover less than 3.5% of the sample. Specimen: PBMCs. These receptor sequences come from a man in his fifties or sixties in good health and CMV-seronegative.

The chain couples TRBV4-3 to TRBJ1-2; 8 bases agree with TRBD1. Germline CDR1 and CDR2: LGHNA and YSLEER. The CDR3 sequence is 15 residues long. The V gene end was trimmed by 4 bases and the J gene end by 4 bases; junction bases not matched to a gene: 8. For the CDR3, the DNA is TGCGCCAGCAGCCTCGGGACAGGATTAACCTATGGCTACACCTTC. Protein sequence: CASSLGTGLTYGYTF.

This clone occurred once. The CDR3 DNA reads as TGTGCCAGCAGTTTATCGAAGGCAGGGCTCGAGCAGTACTTC. It yields the protein CASSLSKAGLEQYF. This chain connects TRBV27 to TRBJ2-7, with a tentative D call TRBD1 (5 bases). Deletions cut 0 bases from V and 6 bases from J, with 12 bases between. CDR3 length: 14 residues. Germline V gives CDR1 MNHEY, CDR2 SMNVEV (reference sequence).

This chain joins TRBV6-1 and TRBJ2-3; TRBD2 might be the D (6 bases). CDR1 is MNHNS, CDR2 SASEGT, per germline. CDR3 length: 15 residues. Trimming pared 4 bases from V and 0 bases from J, leaving 11 bases between. The CDR3 sequence: CASSGGLPSTDTQYF. The CDR3 coding sequence is TGTGCCAGCAGTGGGGGACTCCCTAGCACAGATACGCAGTATTTT.

The chain recombines TRBV6-6 with TRBJ2-2, with TRBD2 matching 7 bases. The CDR3 is 15 amino acids. Germline V gene sequence: CDR1 MNHNY, CDR2 SVGAGI (reference sequence). The junction had 8 bases not matched to a gene; V was cut back by 5 bases and J by 5 bases. CDR3 sequence reads: CASSGIAGDTGELFF. The CDR3, as DNA: TGTGCCAGCAGTGGAATAGCGGGTGATACCGGGGAGCTGTTTTTT.

The chain links TRBV4-1 to TRBJ1-4; D is ambiguous. Trimming left V 1 base short and J 4 bases short, with 13 bases between. Germline CDR1 MGHRA, CDR2 YSYEKL. The CDR3 sequence is 16 residues long. DNA for the CDR3: TGCGCCAGCAGCCAAGTTTTGGCAGGCAGTAATGAAAAACTGTTTTTT. Amino acids: CASSQVLAGSNEKLFF.

The V and J genes are TRBV19 and TRBJ2-3; 16 positions match TRBD2. The CDR3 totals 18 residues. CDR1 is LNHDA, CDR2 SQIVND, per germline (reference sequence). V shed 3 bases, J shed 3 bases, and the junction held 6 bases outside the gene matches. This chain's CDR3 is CASSISGTSGGATDTQYF. Here the CDR3 DNA reads TGTGCCAGTAGTATCTCCGGGACTAGCGGGGGGGCTACAGATACGCAGTATTTT.

V usage is TRBV4-2 and J usage is TRBJ2-3, with D possibly matching TRBD2 (5 bases). Germline CDR1 is LGHNA and CDR2 is YNFKEQ. Trimming left V 1 base short and J 6 bases short, with 14 bases between. The CDR3 is 15 residues long. DNA for the CDR3: TGTGCCAGCAGCCAAGGGATCCTAGCTGCGGATACGCAGTATTTT. It codes for CASSQGILAADTQYF.

This sequence joins TRBV9 and TRBJ2-3, with 8 bases fitting TRBD2. The CDR3 covers 15 residues. Germline V gene data show CDR1 as SGDLS and CDR2 as YYNGEE. Losses at the gene ends were 0 bases for V and 1 base for J; bases not matched to a gene: 1. The CDR3 sequence is CASSVEAGGTDTQYF. CDR3 DNA sequence: TGTGCCAGCAGCGTAGAAGCGGGGGGCACAGATACGCAGTATTTT.

J is TRBJ2-5 and V is TRBV5-4; D gene uncertain. V was shortened by 4 bases and J by 2 bases, with 3 bases between the two germline ends. The CDR3 is made up of 11 amino acids. Germline CDR1 and CDR2: SGHNT and YYREEE (reference sequence). The CDR3 loop is CASSLQETQYF. CDR3 nucleotides: TGTGCCAGCAGCCTACAAGAGACCCAGTACTTC.